Shown below are 32 T cell receptor beta chains from a single sample sequenced in a study of vaccination effects on CD4 cells after COVID-19. The antigens these receptors bind are not known. Ahead of sequencing, the ViraFEST assay grew antigen-specific CD4+ T cells using viral peptide pools. Investigators separated out CD4+ T cells once around 11 days of culture had passed. Testing of the vaccine recipients showed negative nucleocapsid antibodies and no prior SARS-CoV-2 infection. Sequenced by immunoSEQ multiplex PCR; TCRdb stores in-frame clones only, minus some. The sample records 50,000 or so clones, just under 80% being singletons. Sequences were derived from CD4+ T cells from PBMCs cultured with HCoV-OC43 spike peptides, sampled before COVID-19 vaccination. This sample's subset: HCoV-OC43 spike overlapping peptide pool stimulation. Receptors originate from a human donor who received a COVID-19 vaccine.

The chain joins TRBV6-1 to TRBJ2-3; D remains ambiguous. V gave up 3 bases and J gave up 3 bases, with 4 bases separating them. This CDR3 comprises 12 residues. Germline V gives CDR1 MNHNS, CDR2 SASEGT. The CDR3 sequence is CASSDKTDTQYF. The CDR3 coding sequence is TGTGCCAGCAGTGATAAGACAGATACGCAGTATTTT.

The chain recombines TRBV19 with TRBJ1-6, with D unclear. Per germline, CDR1 LNHDA and CDR2 SQIVND (reference sequence). The CDR3 runs 14 residues. Trimming pared 7 bases from V and 3 bases from J, leaving 10 bases between. Here the CDR3 reads CASTSGNYNSPLHF. The CDR3, as DNA: TGTGCCAGTACCTCTGGAAACTATAATTCACCCCTCCACTTT.

This chain connects TRBV7-2 to TRBJ1-1; D unresolved. The length of the CDR3 is 14 residues. Trimming took 7 bases from V and 4 from J, leaving 16 bases between them. Germline CDR1 SGHTA, CDR2 FQGNSA. The CDR3 DNA reads TGTGCCAGCACCGCGCCGGTTGAGGGCACTGAAGCTTTCTTT. Translation gives CASTAPVEGTEAFF. Combining the CDR3 with reference TRBV7-2 and TRBJ1-1 gives the whole variable domain GAGVSQSPSNKVTEKGKDVELRCDPISGHTALYWYRQSLGQGLEFLIYFQGNSAPDKSGLPSDRFSAERTGGSVSTLTIQRTQQEDSAVYLCASTAPVEGTEAFFGQGTRLTVV.

V usage is TRBV30 and J usage is TRBJ2-5; D is unresolved. Germline V gene sequence: CDR1 GTSNPN, CDR2 SVGIG (reference sequence). The CDR3 has 11 residues. The V and J ends lost 3 bases and 5 bases respectively, with 7 bases between them. The CDR3 bases are TGTGCCTGGAGAACCGCCGAGACCCAGTACTTC. Translation gives CAWRTAETQYF.

The chain links TRBV19 to TRBJ1-2; TRBD1 is a possible D gene (6 bases). Trimming took 6 bases from V and 6 from J, leaving 17 bases between them. CDR1 and CDR2 from the germline V gene are LNHDA and SQIVND (reference sequence). This CDR3 has 14 residues. CDR3: CASSNFGGRDGYTF. Here the CDR3 DNA reads TGTGCCAGTAGCAACTTCGGGGGCCGTGATGGCTACACCTTC.

The chain is built from TRBV11-2 and TRBJ2-3, with D perhaps matching TRBD1 or TRBD2 (6 bases each). Germline-derived CDR1 and CDR2 are SGHAT and FQNNGV. V was clipped by 4 bases and J by 4 bases, with 18 bases between them. The CDR3 is made up of 16 amino acids. DNA of the CDR3: TGTGCCAGCAGCTCCTCGTGGGGGGCGCGTTCAGATACGCAGTATTTT. Its protein is CASSSSWGARSDTQYF.

This rearrangement joins TRBV6-5 to TRBJ2-7; D possibly matches TRBD1 or TRBD2 (5 bases each). The CDR3 is 13 residues long. Germline CDR1 and CDR2: MNHEY and SVGAGI. V was pared by 0 bases and J by 4 bases, with 7 bases between. CDR3 loop: CASSYSRGYEQYV. The CDR3 region has the DNA TGTGCCAGCAGTTACTCGAGGGGATACGAGCAGTACGTC.

This clone is a singleton in its sample. The CDR3 DNA reads TGTGCCAGCGTTCGGCGGGGAACTTTTTTGGATACGCAGTATTTT. It codes for CASVRRGTFLDTQYF. V gene TRBV6-4 combines with J gene TRBJ2-3; TRBD2 might be the D (6 bases). This CDR3 has 15 residues. Trimming stripped 8 bases from V and 6 bases from J, with 21 bases between. Germline CDR1 reads MRHNA; CDR2 reads SNTAGT.

This rearrangement joins TRBV5-6 to TRBJ2-2; 7 nucleotides line up with TRBD1. CDR3 length: 15 amino acids. Per germline, CDR1 SGHDT and CDR2 YYEEEE. Losses at the gene ends were 3 bases for V and 0 bases for J; bases not matched to a gene: 2. The CDR3 DNA reads as TGTGCCAGCAGCTCCGGGACAGCGAACACCGGGGAGCTGTTTTTT. Translation gives CASSSGTANTGELFF.

This clone occurred a few times. The chain has TRBV2 and TRBJ2-2; D possibly corresponds to TRBD1 (6 bases). V lost 6 bases and J 0 bases, leaving 11 bases between the germline ends. The germline V gene encodes CDR1 SNHLY and CDR2 FYNNEI. This CDR3 has 15 amino acids. The DNA of the CDR3 is TGTGCCAGCAGCTTGTGGGGGCCGAACACCGGGGAGCTGTTTTTT. It codes for CASSLWGPNTGELFF.

The CDR3 DNA reads TGTGCCAGCTCATCCTCAGGGGGCCCGACCTATGGCTACACCTTC. The encoded protein is CASSSSGGPTYGYTF. The chain carries TRBV18 and TRBJ1-2; TRBD1 agrees at 8 bases. V lost 5 bases to trimming and J lost 4 bases; unmatched junction nucleotides: 9. Looked up from germline, CDR1 is KGHSH and CDR2 is LQKENI. The CDR3 loop spans 15 amino acids.

The J gene is TRBJ2-3, the V gene TRBV12-5, with 7 bases fitting TRBD1. Germline assignment: CDR1 LGHNT and CDR2 FRNRAP. V dropped 3 bases and J dropped 3; count of bases not matched to a gene: 6. CDR3 length: 15 amino acids. CDR3 residues: CASGLWTGWTDTQYF. CDR3 DNA sequence: TGTGCTAGTGGTTTATGGACAGGATGGACAGATACGCAGTATTTT.

CDR3 nucleotides: TGTGCCAGCAGCTTAGATGGCAGGGAAGGTCAGCCCCAGCATTTT. Its translation: CASSLDGREGQPQHF. The chain has TRBV7-8 and TRBJ1-5, with D possibly TRBD1 on 5 matching bases. V lost 1 base, J lost 6 bases, and 13 bases lay in between. CDR3 length: 15 residues. The V gene's germline CDR1 is SGHVS and CDR2 FQNEAQ.

V gene TRBV12-3 or TRBV12-4 combines with J gene TRBJ1-1; D might be TRBD1 (6 bases). This CDR3 contains 13 residues. The V and J ends lost 8 bases and 6 bases respectively, with 16 bases between them. This chain's CDR3 is CASLGGVGAEAFF. CDR3 bases: TGTGCCAGCCTAGGGGGGGTCGGGGCTGAAGCTTTCTTT.

This clone was recorded a few times. This chain links TRBV2 with TRBJ1-3; 7 positions agree with TRBD1. Germline CDR1 is SNHLY and CDR2 is FYNNEI. Trimming took 5 bases from V and 0 from J; bases not matched to a gene: 1. The CDR3 has 14 amino acids. The CDR3 bases are TGTGCCAGCAGTCGGGACAGCTCTGGAAACACCATATATTTT. Its protein is CASSRDSSGNTIYF. Full variable domain (missing parts from reference TRBV2 and TRBJ1-3): EPEVTQTPSHQVTQMGQEVILRCVPISNHLYFYWYRQILGQKVEFLVSFYNNEISEKSEIFDDQFSVERPDGSNFTLKIRSTKLEDSAMYFCASSRDSSGNTIYFGEGSWLTVV.

The CDR3 DNA is TGTGCCAGCAGCCAAGACGTCGGCGCACTCTACAATGAGCAGTTCTTC. This codes for CASSQDVGALYNEQFF. The chain employs TRBV3-1 (or the pseudogene TRBV3-2) and TRBJ2-1; D gene unclear. This CDR3 comprises 16 residues. Germline CDR1 and CDR2: LGHDT and YNNKEL (reference sequence). V was pared by 0 bases and J by 3 bases, with 12 bases between.

The CDR3 is CASSKDRDTQYF. In nucleotides, the CDR3 is TGCGCCAGCAGTAAAGACCGAGATACGCAGTATTTT. This rearrangement joins TRBV5-1 to TRBJ2-3, with unresolved D. CDR1 is SGHRS, CDR2 YFSETQ, per germline. This CDR3 is 12 amino acids long. Trimming shortened V by 5 bases and J by 5 bases, and 9 bases separated the two germline ends.

The V call is TRBV19, the J call TRBJ2-3; TRBD2 aligns across 12 bases. The V segment lost 3 bases and the J segment 4 bases; nucleotides outside the gene matches: 8. The CDR3 totals 17 residues. The germline V gene encodes CDR1 LNHDA and CDR2 SQIVND (reference sequence). DNA of the CDR3: TGTGCCAGTAGTATGACTAGCGGGGGCAGGGGTGCAGATACGCAGTATTTT. It specifies CASSMTSGGRGADTQYF.

The chain carries TRBV19 and TRBJ1-4; 10 nucleotides line up with TRBD1. The V and J ends lost 9 bases and 3 bases, in that order; junction bases with no gene match: 13. Germline V CDR1 and CDR2: LNHDA, SQIVND (reference sequence). The CDR3 is 17 residues long. The CDR3 sequence: CASTISGTGAANEKLFF. CDR3 bases: TGTGCCAGCACGATTTCCGGGACAGGGGCAGCTAATGAAAAACTGTTTTTT.

This chain uses TRBV7-9 with TRBJ2-1; D is ambiguous. The CDR3 runs to 15 residues. Trimming shortened V by 1 base and J by 3 bases, and 10 bases separated the two germline ends. CDR1 is SEHNR and CDR2 is FQNEAQ in the germline V gene (reference sequence). DNA of the CDR3: TGTGCCAGCAGCTTAGTCCGAGCCCTCTACAATGAGCAGTTCTTC. Its translation: CASSLVRALYNEQFF.

The rearrangement links TRBV28 to TRBJ1-5; 7 bases match TRBD1. The V gene's germline CDR1 is MDHEN and CDR2 SYDVKM. This CDR3 is built from 15 residues. Trimming at V came to 5 bases and at J to 7 bases, leaving 11 bases not matched to a gene. CDR3 region: CASSPYRGDGQPQHF. The CDR3 DNA reads TGTGCCAGCAGTCCCTACAGGGGCGACGGCCAGCCCCAGCATTTT.

This chain links TRBV5-4 with TRBJ1-2; D unclear. Germline CDR1 SGHNT, CDR2 YYREEE (reference sequence). V lost 4 bases to trimming and J lost 2 bases, with 9 bases between them. The CDR3 spans 13 residues. CDR3 residues: CASSTDGNYGYTF. CDR3 sequence (DNA): TGTGCCAGCAGCACCGACGGGAACTATGGCTACACCTTC. Using reference TRBV5-4 and TRBJ1-2 for the parts outside the CDR3, the full variable domain is ETGVTQSPTHLIKTRGQQVTLRCSSQSGHNTVSWYQQALGQGPQFIFQYYREEENGRGNFPPRFSGLQFPNYSSELNVNALELDDSALYLCASSTDGNYGYTFGSGTRLTVV.

J is TRBJ1-6 and V is TRBV7-8, with D maybe TRBD1 (5 bases). The CDR3 extends over 15 amino acids. CDR1 is SGHVS, CDR2 FQNEAQ, per germline. Trimming left V 5 bases short and J 6 bases short, with 14 bases between. CDR3 loop: CASSEGHRSNSPLHF. The CDR3 nucleotides are TGTGCCAGCAGCGAGGGGCACAGGTCTAATTCACCCCTCCACTTT.

The CDR3 protein is CASSSTLGNYNSPLHF. The CDR3 nucleotides are TGTGCCAGCAGCTCCACGCTCGGAAACTATAATTCACCCCTCCACTTT. The gene calls are TRBV9 and TRBJ1-6; D remains unclear. V was shortened by 4 bases and J by 3 bases, with 14 bases between the two germline ends. The germline CDR1 and CDR2 sequences are SGDLS and YYNGEE. This CDR3 has 16 amino acids.

V gene TRBV7-2 combines with J gene TRBJ2-1; 9 bases fit TRBD1. The CDR3 has 15 residues. Germline V gene data show CDR1 as SGHTA and CDR2 as FQGNSA. V was clipped by 5 bases and J by 4 bases; unmatched bases: 6. The CDR3 DNA reads TGTGCCAGCAGCCACGGACAGGGGTTGTACAATGAGCAGTTCTTC. Its translation: CASSHGQGLYNEQFF. Looking up the rest from reference TRBV7-2 and TRBJ2-1 gives the full variable domain: GAGVSQSPSNKVTEKGKDVELRCDPISGHTALYWYRQSLGQGLEFLIYFQGNSAPDKSGLPSDRFSAERTGGSVSTLTIQRTQQEDSAVYLCASSHGQGLYNEQFFGPGTRLTVL.

The chain recombines TRBV6-5 with TRBJ1-6; D is undetermined. There are 15 residues in the CDR3. Germline assignment: CDR1 MNHEY and CDR2 SVGAGI. V was pared by 3 bases and J by 1 base, with 7 bases between. CDR3 sequence (DNA): TGTGCCAGCAGTTATTTGGTGTCCTATAATTCACCCCTCCACTTT. It encodes CASSYLVSYNSPLHF.

The V gene is TRBV4-1, the J gene TRBJ2-2, with D possibly TRBD1 on 6 matching bases. There are 15 residues in the CDR3. The germline CDR1 and CDR2 sequences are MGHRA and YSYEKL. V was shortened by 3 bases and J by 7 bases, with 15 bases between the two germline ends. The DNA of the CDR3 is TGCGCCAGCAGCCAGGGGCAGGGGATCGTCGGGGAGCTGTTTTTT. Translated, it gives CASSQGQGIVGELFF.

The V and J genes are TRBV18 and TRBJ1-5, with 7 bases lining up with TRBD1. V shed 3 bases, J shed 6 bases, and the junction held 5 bases outside the gene matches. The CDR3 is 14 residues long. From germline, CDR1 is KGHSH and CDR2 LQKENI. The CDR3 loop reads CASSPTGPGQPQHF. CDR3 nucleotide sequence: TGTGCCAGCTCACCGACAGGGCCTGGTCAGCCCCAGCATTTT.

V usage is TRBV28 and J usage is TRBJ2-5; D tentatively fits TRBD1 or TRBD2 (5 bases each). The CDR3 is 13 residues long. V was clipped by 2 bases and J by 7 bases, with 11 bases between them. The germline V gene encodes CDR1 MDHEN and CDR2 SYDVKM. The CDR3 DNA is TGTGCCAGCAGTTTAGGGGCCGGAGGGACCCAGTACTTC. Translating it yields CASSLGAGGTQYF.

The CDR3, as DNA: TGTGCCAGCAGCTTGCAGGGGGCGAGGCAGCCCCAGCATTTT. Residues: CASSLQGARQPQHF. The rearrangement joins TRBV5-4 to TRBJ1-5; 8 bases are a match to TRBD1. V lost 1 base and J lost 7; bases outside the gene matches: 4. The CDR3 is made up of 14 amino acids. Germline V gene data show CDR1 as SGHNT and CDR2 as YYREEE (reference sequence). The full variable domain, in which reference TRBV5-4 and TRBJ1-5 provide the parts outside the CDR3, is ETGVTQSPTHLIKTRGQQVTLRCSSQSGHNTVSWYQQALGQGPQFIFQYYREEENGRGNFPPRFSGLQFPNYSSELNVNALELDDSALYLCASSLQGARQPQHFGDGTRLSIL.

This chain connects TRBV6-5 to TRBJ2-1; 7 nucleotides align to TRBD1. V shed 6 bases, J shed 0 bases, and the junction held 5 bases outside the gene matches. Germline CDR1 is MNHEY and CDR2 is SVGAGI. This CDR3 region has 15 residues. CDR3 nucleotide sequence: TGTGCCAGCAGAACAGGGGTAAGCTCCTACAATGAGCAGTTCTTC. This sequence encodes CASRTGVSSYNEQFF.

This chain links TRBV10-2 with TRBJ1-5; 8 nucleotides agree with TRBD1. This CDR3 region has 14 residues. Germline V gene sequence: CDR1 WSHSY, CDR2 SAAADI. V lost 6 bases, J lost 3 bases, and 4 bases stayed unmatched. CDR3: CASREGQVNQPQHF. CDR3 nucleotide sequence: TGCGCCAGCAGGGAGGGACAGGTCAATCAGCCCCAGCATTTT.